The TCR beta chain under discussion was sequenced for a study of spatial heterogeneity in lung cancer. Findings of the study overall: Blood contained ubiquitous expanded tumor TCRs more at resection than at follow-up.

V gave up 3 bases and J gave up 4 bases, with 6 bases separating them. CDR3 length equals 13 residues. Germline V gene sequence: CDR1 SNHLY, CDR2 FYNNEI. Time point: sample taken at primary tumor resection. There were 72 donors, all of them untreated patients with early-stage non-small cell lung cancer. Unsorted whole RNA of tumor, nontumor lung or frozen PBMC was sequenced. Using its own MiXCR run on the 5' RACE reads, TCRdb lists one record per CDR3 protein. The table lists around 63,000 distinct CDR3 sequences, roughly 6.4% of them singletons. This clonotype was detected many times. Its antigen is unidentified.

This chain connects TRBV2 to TRBJ2-2; D uncertain. The sample in question was PBMCs, obtained at surgery. The clonotype originates from a female donor with early-stage non-small cell lung cancer. CDR3 bases: TGTGCCAGCAGTGAGCGCGTCACCGGGGAGCTGTTTTTT. It codes for CASSERVTGELFF.